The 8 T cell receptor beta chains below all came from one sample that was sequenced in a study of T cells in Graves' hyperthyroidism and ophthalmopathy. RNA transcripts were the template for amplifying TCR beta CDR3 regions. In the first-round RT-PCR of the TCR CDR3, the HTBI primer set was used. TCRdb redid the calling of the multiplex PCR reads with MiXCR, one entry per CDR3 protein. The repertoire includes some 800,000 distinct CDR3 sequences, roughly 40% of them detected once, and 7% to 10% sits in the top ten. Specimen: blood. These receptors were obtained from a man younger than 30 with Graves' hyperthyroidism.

In DNA form, the CDR3 reads TGTGCCACCAGCAGAGGTACGGGGCAGAGTTACGAGCAGTACTTC. As protein: CATSRGTGQSYEQYF. V is TRBV15 and J is TRBJ2-7, with D possibly being TRBD1 or TRBD2 (5 bases each). The germline V gene has CDR1 LNHNV and CDR2 YYDKDF (reference sequence). Trimming removed 1 base at V and 4 bases at J, with 14 bases between. This CDR3 has 15 residues.

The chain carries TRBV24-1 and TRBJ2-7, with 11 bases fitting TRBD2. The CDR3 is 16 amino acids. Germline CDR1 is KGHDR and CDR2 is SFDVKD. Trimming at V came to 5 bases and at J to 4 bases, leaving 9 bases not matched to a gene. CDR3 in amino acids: CATSGGSGRAKYEQYF. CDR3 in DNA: TGTGCCACCAGTGGTGGTAGCGGGAGGGCAAAGTACGAGCAGTACTTC.

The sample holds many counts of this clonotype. CDR3 residues: CASSLETGGMNTEAFF. In DNA, the CDR3 is TGCGCCAGCAGCTTGGAGACAGGGGGTATGAACACTGAAGCTTTCTTT. V and J are TRBV5-1 and TRBJ1-1; 9 bases agree with TRBD1. The trim removed 0 bases at V and 0 bases at J, leaving 3 bases unmatched. Germline loops: CDR1 SGHRS, CDR2 YFSETQ. The CDR3 runs to 16 residues.

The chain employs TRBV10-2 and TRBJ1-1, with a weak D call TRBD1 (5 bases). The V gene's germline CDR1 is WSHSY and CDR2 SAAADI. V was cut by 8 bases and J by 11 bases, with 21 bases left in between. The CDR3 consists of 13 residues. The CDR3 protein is CASPSRVGSKAFF. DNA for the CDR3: TGCGCCAGCCCTTCCAGGGTTGGGAGTAAGGCTTTCTTT.

The CDR3 is CASLRSGSGGYTF. DNA for the CDR3: TGTGCCAGCCTAAGATCGGGGAGCGGTGGCTACACCTTC. The chain couples TRBV12-3 or TRBV12-4 to TRBJ1-2; D not resolved. With 8 bases removed from V and 7 bases from J, the gap between germline ends came to 17 bases. This CDR3 region has 13 residues.

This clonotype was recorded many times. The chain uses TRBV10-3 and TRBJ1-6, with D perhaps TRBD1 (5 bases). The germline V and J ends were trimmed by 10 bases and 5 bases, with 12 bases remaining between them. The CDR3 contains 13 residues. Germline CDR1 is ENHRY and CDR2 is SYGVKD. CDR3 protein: CATWDSNNSPLHF. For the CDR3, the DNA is TGTGCCACCTGGGACTCGAATAATTCACCCCTCCACTTT.

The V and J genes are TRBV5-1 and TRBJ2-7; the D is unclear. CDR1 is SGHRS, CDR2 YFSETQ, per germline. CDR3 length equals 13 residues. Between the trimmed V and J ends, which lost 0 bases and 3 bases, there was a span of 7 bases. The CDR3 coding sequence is TGCGCCAGCAGCTTGGACCAGTACTACGAGCAGTACTTC. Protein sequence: CASSLDQYYEQYF.

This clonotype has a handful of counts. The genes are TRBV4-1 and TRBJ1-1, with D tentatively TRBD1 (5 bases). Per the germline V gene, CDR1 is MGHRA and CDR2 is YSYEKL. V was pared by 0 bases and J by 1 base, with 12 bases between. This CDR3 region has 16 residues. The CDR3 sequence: CASSQEPSTGNTEAFF. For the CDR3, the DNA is TGCGCCAGCAGCCAAGAACCATCCACAGGGAACACTGAAGCTTTCTTT.